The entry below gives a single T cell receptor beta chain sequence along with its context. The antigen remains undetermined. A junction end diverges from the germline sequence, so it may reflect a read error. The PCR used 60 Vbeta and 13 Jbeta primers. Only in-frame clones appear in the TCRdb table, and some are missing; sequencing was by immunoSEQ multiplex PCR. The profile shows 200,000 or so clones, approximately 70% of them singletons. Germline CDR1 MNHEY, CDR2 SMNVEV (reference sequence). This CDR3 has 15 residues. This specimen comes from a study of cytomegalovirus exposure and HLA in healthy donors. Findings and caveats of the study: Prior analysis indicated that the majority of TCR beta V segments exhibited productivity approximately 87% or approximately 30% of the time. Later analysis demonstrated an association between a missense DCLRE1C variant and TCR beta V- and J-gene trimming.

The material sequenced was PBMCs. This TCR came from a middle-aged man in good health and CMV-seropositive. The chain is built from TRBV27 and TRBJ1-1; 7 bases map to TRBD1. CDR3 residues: CASSLSGTANTEAFF. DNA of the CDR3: TGTGCCAGCAGCTTATCCGGGACAGCGAACACTGAAGCTTTCTTT.